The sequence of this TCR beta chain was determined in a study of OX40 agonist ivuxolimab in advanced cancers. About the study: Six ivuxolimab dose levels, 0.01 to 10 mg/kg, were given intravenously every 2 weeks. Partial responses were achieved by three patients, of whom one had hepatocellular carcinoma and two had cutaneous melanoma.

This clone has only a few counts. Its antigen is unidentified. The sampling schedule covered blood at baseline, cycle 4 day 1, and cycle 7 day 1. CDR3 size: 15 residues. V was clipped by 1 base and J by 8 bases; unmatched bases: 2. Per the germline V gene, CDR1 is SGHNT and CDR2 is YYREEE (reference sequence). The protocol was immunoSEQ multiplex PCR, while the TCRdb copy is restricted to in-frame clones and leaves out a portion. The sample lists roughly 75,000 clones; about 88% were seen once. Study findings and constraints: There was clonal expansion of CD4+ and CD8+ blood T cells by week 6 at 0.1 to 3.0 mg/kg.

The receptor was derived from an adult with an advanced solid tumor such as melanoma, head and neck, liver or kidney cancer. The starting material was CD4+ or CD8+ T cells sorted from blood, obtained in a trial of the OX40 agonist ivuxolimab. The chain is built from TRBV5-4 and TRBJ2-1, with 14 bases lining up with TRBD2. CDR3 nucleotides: TGTGCCAGCAGCTTGCGACTAGCGGGGGGGGATGAGCAGTTCTTC. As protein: CASSLRLAGGDEQFF.